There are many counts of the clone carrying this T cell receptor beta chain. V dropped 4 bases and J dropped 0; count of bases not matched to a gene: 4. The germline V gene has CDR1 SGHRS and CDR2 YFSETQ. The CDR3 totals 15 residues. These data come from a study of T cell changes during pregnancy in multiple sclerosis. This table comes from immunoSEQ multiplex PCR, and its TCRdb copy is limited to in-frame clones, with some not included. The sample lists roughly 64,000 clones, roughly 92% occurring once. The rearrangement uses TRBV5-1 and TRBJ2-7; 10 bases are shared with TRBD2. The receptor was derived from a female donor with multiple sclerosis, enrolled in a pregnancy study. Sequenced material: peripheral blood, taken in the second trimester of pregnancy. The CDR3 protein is CASSDGTSVSYEQYF. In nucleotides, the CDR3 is TGCGCCAGCAGCGACGGGACTAGCGTCTCCTACGAGCAGTACTTC. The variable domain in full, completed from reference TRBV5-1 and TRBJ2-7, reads KAGVTQTPRYLIKTRGQQVTLSCSPISGHRSVSWYQQTPGQGLQFLFEYFSETQRNKGNFPGRFSGRQFSNSRSEMNVSTLELGDSALYLCASSDGTSVSYEQYFGPGTRLTVT.